These T cell receptor beta chains were read from a single sample in a study of molecular identifiers for immune sequencing clone quantification. TCRdb reprocessed the PCR reads via MiXCR and lists one record per CDR3 protein. The sample includes over 70,000 distinct CDR3 sequences, approximately 25% of them seen just once. The material sequenced was naive CD8+ T cells from blood, with Jurkat cell RNA spiked in. Every receptor here comes from a human donor in good health. Some libraries in this study had Jurkat cell RNA spiked in. The CDR3 runs from the conserved cysteine through the conserved F or W. D genes are given only for firm matches. Clone size is stated in some rows and not others, as once, few, many or a class when expanded.

NA	TRBV27	TRBJ1-5	many	TGTGCCAGCAGTCCAAGCGGTCAGTATAGCAATCAGCCCCAGCATTTT	CASSPSGQYSNQPQHF
NA	TRBV27	TRBJ1-5	few	TGTGCCAGCAGCCAAACTACAGGGTCCGCCACGCAGCCCCAGCATTTT	CASSQTTGSATQPQHF
TRBD2	TRBV28	TRBJ2-3	many	TGTGCCAGCAGTTTAGTTAAGACTAGCGGGATGCTTGCAGATACGCAGTATTTT	CASSLVKTSGMLADTQYF
NA	TRBV30	TRBJ2-3	many	TGTGCCTGGAGTGGGGTGACTCTAACCCTTAACCCAGATACGCAGTATTTT	CAWSGVTLTLNPDTQYF
NA	TRBV29-1	TRBJ2-1	NA	TGCAGCCCATACTTAGGCGGGGATAGATTCAATGAGCAGTTCTTC	CSPYLGGDRFNEQFF
NA	TRBV20-1	TRBJ1-3	NA	TGCATTGCTAGAGATATGGGGGGAAACACCATATATTTT	CIARDMGGNTIYF
TRBD1	TRBV28	TRBJ1-1	NA	TGTGCCAGCAGTTTCCCCGGACAGGTGAGCACTGAAGCTTTCTTT	CASSFPGQVSTEAFF
NA	TRBV6-6	TRBJ2-2	NA	TGTGCCAGCTCCTCACTTGGCACCGGGGAGCTGTTTTTT	CASSSLGTGELFF
TRBD1	TRBV27	TRBJ2-7	NA	TGTGCCAGCAGTTTGGGCGGGACAGGATACGAGCAGTACTTC	CASSLGGTGYEQYF
NA	TRBV6-6	TRBJ2-2	NA	TGTGCCACCGTGAGCAGGGAGCTGTTTTTT	CATVSRELFF
TRBD1	TRBV6-2/TRBV6-3	TRBJ2-5	NA	TGTGCCAGCAGACCGACAGGGGGAGCGCCCCAGTACTTC	CASRPTGGAPQYF